These T cell receptor beta chains were read from a single sample in a study of cytomegalovirus exposure and HLA in healthy donors. TCRdb keeps only in-frame clones here, not all; method: immunoSEQ multiplex PCR. The sample has over 100,000 clones; around 84% are singletons. The sequencing input was PBMCs. The receptor set was obtained from a woman in her 30s in good health and CMV-seropositive. The CDR3 runs from the conserved cysteine through the conserved F or W.

j_call: TRBJ1-2; cdr3_length: 14; v_call: TRBV7-9; cdr3_aa: CASSLAEGSYGYTF
j_call: TRBJ2-5; cdr3_length: 15; v_call: TRBV2; cdr3_aa: CASSVSGGLQETQYF
j_call: TRBJ1-2; cdr3_length: 16; v_call: TRBV7-9; cdr3_aa: CASSFHLRGVVFGYTF
j_call: TRBJ2-5; cdr3_length: 14; v_call: TRBV29-1; cdr3_aa: CSVDRTSGEETQYF
j_call: TRBJ2-5; cdr3_length: 13; v_call: TRBV30; cdr3_aa: CAWRPLDQETQYF
j_call: TRBJ1-2; cdr3_length: 14; v_call: TRBV4-1; cdr3_aa: CASSQTGINYGYTF
j_call: TRBJ2-2; cdr3_length: 15; v_call: TRBV19; cdr3_aa: CASSIAGQNTGELFF
j_call: TRBJ1-4; cdr3_length: 15; v_call: TRBV6-5; cdr3_aa: CASSYGGGYNEKLFF
j_call: TRBJ1-1; cdr3_length: 15; v_call: TRBV7-6; cdr3_aa: CASFPGGSMNTEAFF
j_call: TRBJ2-3; cdr3_length: 14; v_call: TRBV6-1; cdr3_aa: CASSKTSSTDTQYF
j_call: TRBJ2-1; cdr3_length: 19; v_call: TRBV7-2; cdr3_aa: CASSSKLPSGSRSYNEQFF
j_call: TRBJ1-5; cdr3_length: 17; v_call: TRBV21-1; cdr3_aa: CASSKVATGWENQPQHF
j_call: TRBJ1-6; cdr3_length: 12; v_call: TRBV6-1; cdr3_aa: CASSETNSPLHF
j_call: TRBJ1-5; cdr3_length: 16; v_call: TRBV4-3; cdr3_aa: CASSQDRTGAVQPQHF
j_call: TRBJ2-5; cdr3_length: 14; v_call: TRBV28; cdr3_aa: CASSPTGAEETQYF
j_call: TRBJ1-5; cdr3_length: 13; v_call: TRBV7-2; cdr3_aa: CASSGAGFQPQHF
j_call: TRBJ2-1; cdr3_length: 12; v_call: TRBV7-2; cdr3_aa: CASSHDTDEQFF
j_call: TRBJ2-2; cdr3_length: 19; v_call: TRBV7-3; cdr3_aa: CASSFIGTSGGPNTGELFF
j_call: TRBJ2-3; cdr3_length: 15; v_call: TRBV5-5; cdr3_aa: CASSLGGLAGGPQYF
j_call: TRBJ2-7; cdr3_length: 17; v_call: TRBV25-1; cdr3_aa: CASSESGRGVVLYEQYF
j_call: TRBJ2-1; cdr3_length: 16; v_call: TRBV7-9; cdr3_aa: CASSSPPGRGFNEQFF
j_call: TRBJ1-2; cdr3_length: 11; v_call: TRBV30; cdr3_aa: CASGLNYGYTF